This T cell receptor (beta chain) was profiled in a study of patients and donors after allogeneic stem cell transplantation. The CDR3 has 17 amino acids. Germline assignment: CDR1 MNHEY and CDR2 SMNVEV (reference sequence). Trimming took 5 bases from V and 3 from J; bases not matched to a gene: 9. TCRdb processed the RT-PCR reads anew with MiXCR; each CDR3 protein has one entry. The sample lists 150,000 to 200,000 distinct CDR3 sequences, roughly 31% seen once, with around 3.3% in the top ten. This clonotype turned up a few times. This receptor was taken from a human donor who was either an allogeneic HSCT recipient or a stem cell or donor lymphocyte infusion donor (not recorded which). It is not recorded whose cells these are; they may come from a transplant donor. The rearrangement links TRBV27 to TRBJ2-1; 11 bases line up with TRBD2. The sample taken for sequencing was blood, either unsorted or a sorted T cell fraction (not recorded which). The CDR3 bases are TGTGCCAGCAGTAAAGGAGCCGGGACTAGCGGCTACAATGAGCAGTTCTTC. Amino acid sequence: CASSKGAGTSGYNEQFF.